A single sample gave rise to the 3 T cell receptor beta chains below, sequenced in a study of OX40 agonist ivuxolimab in advanced cancers. TCRdb keeps only in-frame clones here, not all; method: immunoSEQ multiplex PCR. In the table there are about 89,000 clones, roughly 90% of which are singletons. The sample consisted of CD4+ or CD8+ T cells sorted from blood, taken in a trial of the OX40 agonist ivuxolimab. The source of these receptors is an adult with an advanced solid tumor such as melanoma, head and neck, liver or kidney cancer.

The gene calls are TRBV7-5 and TRBJ1-5. TRBV7-5 is a pseudogene locus. This CDR3 region has 14 residues. The CDR3, as DNA: TGTGTCAGAAGCCAAGTTATATGGCGGCAGCCCCAGCATTTT. As protein: CVRSQVIWRQPQHF.

This sequence joins TRBV19 and TRBJ1-3; tentatively, D is TRBD1 (5 bases). Germline V gene data show CDR1 as LNHDA and CDR2 as SQIVND (reference sequence). This CDR3 is built from 13 residues. V lost 10 bases, J lost 4 bases, and 14 bases lay in between. CDR3: CATIQGAGNTIYF. CDR3 nucleotide sequence: TGTGCCACGATTCAGGGAGCCGGAAACACCATATATTTT.

The gene calls are TRBV19 and TRBJ1-5, with 11 bases fitting TRBD1. V trimming: 6 bases; J trimming: 6 bases; junction bases outside the gene matches: 7. Germline CDR1 LNHDA, CDR2 SQIVND (reference sequence). The length of the CDR3 is 15 residues. CDR3 sequence reads: CASRPKGTGGQPQHF. CDR3 DNA: TGTGCCAGTAGACCCAAAGGGACAGGGGGTCAGCCCCAGCATTTT.